This T cell receptor beta chain was recorded in a study of identical twins. The cDNA had a unique molecular identifier and a template-switch universal primer site. MiXCR, applied by TCRdb to the 5' RACE reads, yields one record per CDR3 protein. The table has a few hundred thousand distinct CDR3 sequences, about 9% seen once; the top ten hold 3%. Healthy Caucasians alone served as donors. V dropped 0 bases and J dropped 9; count of bases not matched to a gene: 7. From germline, CDR1 is SEHNR and CDR2 FQNEAQ (reference sequence). This CDR3 is built from 15 residues. Study-level results: Out-of-frame sharing of TCR alpha in monozygotic twins was underestimated by models. Carriage of fewer insertions was seen in abundant cord blood beta clonotypes, whereas memory repertoires showed none.

This clonotype turned up a few times. Its antigen is still unknown. This same sample was also taken into another study, of yellow fever vaccine responses in identical twins.

The sample taken for sequencing was CD8+ T cells sorted from blood. The rearrangement uses TRBV7-9 and TRBJ2-1; 8 positions match TRBD2. The sequence derives from a woman aged 18-29 years in good health. As DNA, the CDR3 is TGTGCCAGCAGCTTAGCTAGCGGGATCAAACTTGAGCAGTTCTTC. The encoded protein is CASSLASGIKLEQFF.